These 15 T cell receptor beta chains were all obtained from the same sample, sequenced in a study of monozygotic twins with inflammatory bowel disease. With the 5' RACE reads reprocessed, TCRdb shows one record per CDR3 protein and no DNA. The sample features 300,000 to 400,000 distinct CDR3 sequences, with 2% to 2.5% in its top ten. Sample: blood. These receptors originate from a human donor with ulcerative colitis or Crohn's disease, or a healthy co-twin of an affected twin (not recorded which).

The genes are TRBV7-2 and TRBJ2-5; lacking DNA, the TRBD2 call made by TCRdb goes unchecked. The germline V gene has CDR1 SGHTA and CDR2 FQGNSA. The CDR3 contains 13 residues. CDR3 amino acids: CASSEGLKETQYF.

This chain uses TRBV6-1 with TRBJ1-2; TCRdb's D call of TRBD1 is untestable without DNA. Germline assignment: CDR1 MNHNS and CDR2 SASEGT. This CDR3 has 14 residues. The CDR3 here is CASTDFGDRPSETF.

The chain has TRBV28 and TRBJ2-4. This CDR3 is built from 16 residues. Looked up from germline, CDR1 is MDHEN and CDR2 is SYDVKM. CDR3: CASSNPTLVAKNIQYF.

The CDR3 sequence is CASSQRSGYEQYF. The gene calls are TRBV3-1 and TRBJ2-7. In germline, CDR1 is LGHDT, CDR2 YNNKEL (reference sequence). CDR3 length: 13 amino acids.

The CDR3 loop is CAISRETSPLHF. This chain links TRBV10-3 with TRBJ1-6; TCRdb outputs TRBD1, but without DNA this stays unchecked. The germline CDR1 and CDR2 sequences are ENHRY and SYGVKD. The CDR3 extends over 12 amino acids.

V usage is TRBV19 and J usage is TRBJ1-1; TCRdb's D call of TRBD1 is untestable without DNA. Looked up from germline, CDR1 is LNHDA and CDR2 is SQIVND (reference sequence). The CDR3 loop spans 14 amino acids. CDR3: CASSLGAANTEAFF.

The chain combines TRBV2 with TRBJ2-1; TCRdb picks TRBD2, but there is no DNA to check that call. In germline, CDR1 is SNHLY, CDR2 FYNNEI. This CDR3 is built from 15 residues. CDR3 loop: CASSLLRLADNEQFF. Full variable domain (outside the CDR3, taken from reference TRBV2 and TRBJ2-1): EPEVTQTPSHQVTQMGQEVILRCVPISNHLYFYWYRQILGQKVEFLVSFYNNEISEKSEIFDDQFSVERPDGSNFTLKIRSTKLEDSAMYFCASSLLRLADNEQFFGPGTRLTVL.

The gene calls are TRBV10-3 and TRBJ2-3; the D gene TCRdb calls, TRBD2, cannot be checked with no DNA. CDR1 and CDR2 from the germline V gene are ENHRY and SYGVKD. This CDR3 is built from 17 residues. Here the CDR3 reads CAISESVTSGSTDTQYF.

The CDR3 region is CASSLGIFTGELFF. The chain has TRBV5-1 and TRBJ2-2. Per germline, CDR1 SGHRS and CDR2 YFSETQ. CDR3 length: 14 amino acids.

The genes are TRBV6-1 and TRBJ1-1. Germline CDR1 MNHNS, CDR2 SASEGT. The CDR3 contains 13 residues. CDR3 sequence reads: CASSRIMNTEAFF.

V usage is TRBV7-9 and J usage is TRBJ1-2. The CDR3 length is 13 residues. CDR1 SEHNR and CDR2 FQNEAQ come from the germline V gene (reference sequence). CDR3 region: CASSSRLSWGYTF.

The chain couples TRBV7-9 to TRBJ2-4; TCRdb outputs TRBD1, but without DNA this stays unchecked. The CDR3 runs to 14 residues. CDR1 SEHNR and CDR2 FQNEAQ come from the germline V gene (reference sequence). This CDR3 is CASSSGDDANIQYF.

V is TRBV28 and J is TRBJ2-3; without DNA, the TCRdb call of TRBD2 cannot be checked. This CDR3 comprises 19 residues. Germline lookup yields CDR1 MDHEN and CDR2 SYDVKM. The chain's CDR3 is CATGPGTSGIRVGADTQYF. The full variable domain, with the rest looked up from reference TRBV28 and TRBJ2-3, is DVKVTQSSRYLVKRTGEKVFLECVQDMDHENMFWYRQDPGLGLRLIYFSYDVKMKEKGDIPEGYSVSREKKERFSLILESASTNQTSMYLCATGPGTSGIRVGADTQYFGPGTRLTVL.

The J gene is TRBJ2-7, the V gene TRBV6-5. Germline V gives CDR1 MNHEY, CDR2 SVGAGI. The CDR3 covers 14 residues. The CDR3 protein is CASSLSAYWDEQYF.

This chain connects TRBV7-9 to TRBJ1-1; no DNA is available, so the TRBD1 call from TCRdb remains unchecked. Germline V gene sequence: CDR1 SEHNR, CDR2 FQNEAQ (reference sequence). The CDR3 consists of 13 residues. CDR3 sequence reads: CASRPDSHTEAFF.